Listed here is a single T cell receptor (beta chain). This entry belongs to a study of blood T cell repertoires in COVID-19. Study overall: The samples span acute and convalescent COVID-19 from the United States, Italy and Spain. From T cells, B-cell-depleted T cells, or PBMCs came the material, which was cDNA or gDNA.

Losses at the gene ends were 5 bases for V and 7 bases for J; bases not matched to a gene: 9. The CDR3 spans 14 residues. The germline CDR1 and CDR2 sequences are SGHRS and YFSETQ. Authors' processing steps: The assay estimated nucleated cells by amplifying reference gene primers. Some clones are missing from TCRdb's copy, which holds only in-frame ones; the method was immunoSEQ multiplex PCR. The V and J calls and clone size are taken from that table; D and trimming were inferred from the DNA. This sample carries 250,000 to 300,000 clones, 89% of them seen once, and the ten largest clones take about an eighth.

Sequenced input: peripheral blood. The receptor was isolated from a woman aged 55-70 years with acute or convalescent COVID-19. The chain employs TRBV5-1 and TRBJ2-7; TRBD2 agrees at 10 bases. CDR3 amino acids: CASRTTSGLVEQYF. The CDR3 DNA is TGCGCCAGCAGGACGACTAGCGGGCTGGTTGAGCAGTACTTC. Variable domain in full (rest from reference TRBV5-1 and TRBJ2-7): KAGVTQTPRYLIKTRGQQVTLSCSPISGHRSVSWYQQTPGQGLQFLFEYFSETQRNKGNFPGRFSGRQFSNSRSEMNVSTLELGDSALYLCASRTTSGLVEQYFGPGTRLTVT.